This TCR beta chain derives from a study of shared clonotypes between healthy human individuals. Findings and limits, study-wide: Naive CD4 clonotypes overlapped across a few donors at approximately 5%. The four-donor shared clonotypes exceeded non-shared clonotypes in generation probability, with non-shared ones scoring lower.

Germline loops: CDR1 KGHSH, CDR2 LQKENI. V was clipped by 6 bases and J by 4 bases, with 12 bases between them. The length of the CDR3 is 13 residues. This clone was found once. Its antigen is still unknown. Researchers ran the assay at a deep level. Replicate PCRs run on sorted subsets employed 200 ng DNA, about 27,000 T cell genomes. Some clones are missing from TCRdb's copy, which holds only in-frame ones; the method was immunoSEQ multiplex PCR. There are roughly 500,000 clones in the sample; almost 97% occur only once, and about 0.064% lies in the top ten. This rearrangement joins TRBV18 to TRBJ1-1; perhaps TRBD1 as D (5 bases). The sequence came from a woman in her 30s in good health. Specimen: naive CD4+ T cells sorted from blood. Subset given: CD45RA+ positively selected. CDR3: CASSTGQFTEAFF. CDR3 in DNA: TGTGCCAGCTCTACGGGGCAGTTCACTGAAGCTTTCTTT.